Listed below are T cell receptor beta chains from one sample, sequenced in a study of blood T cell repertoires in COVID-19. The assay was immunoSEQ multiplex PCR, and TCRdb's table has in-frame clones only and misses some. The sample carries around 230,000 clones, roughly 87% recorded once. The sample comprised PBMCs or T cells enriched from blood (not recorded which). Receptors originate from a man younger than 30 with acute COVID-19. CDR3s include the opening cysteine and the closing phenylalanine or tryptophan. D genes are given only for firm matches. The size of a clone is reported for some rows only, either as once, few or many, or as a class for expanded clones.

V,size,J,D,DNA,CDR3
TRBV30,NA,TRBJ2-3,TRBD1,TGTGCCTGGAGTGTACAGGGGCAGGGGGCGTTCACAGATACGCAGTATTTT,CAWSVQGQGAFTDTQYF
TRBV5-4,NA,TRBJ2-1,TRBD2,TGTGCCAGCAGCAGTAGCGGGAGAGGCAACCATGAGCAGTTCTTC,CASSSSGRGNHEQFF
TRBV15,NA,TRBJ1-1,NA,TGTGCCACCAGCAGAGATTGGGGAGGGACTGAAGCTTTCTTT,CATSRDWGGTEAFF
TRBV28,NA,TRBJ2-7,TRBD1,TGTGCCAGCAGCATTAGACAGGGCGACGAGCAGTACTTC,CASSIRQGDEQYF
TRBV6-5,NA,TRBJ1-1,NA,TGTGCCAGCAGACAGACAGGGAACACTGAAGCTTTCTTT,CASRQTGNTEAFF
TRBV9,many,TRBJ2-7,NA,TGTGCCAGCAGCGACTCGGGATCCGAGCAGTACTTC,CASSDSGSEQYF
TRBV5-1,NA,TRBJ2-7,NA,TGCGCCAGCAGCCCGGGGGTGTCCTACGAGCAGTACTTC,CASSPGVSYEQYF
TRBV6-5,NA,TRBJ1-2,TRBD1,TGTGCCAGCAGTTACTCGGGACAGGGGACGAATGGCTACACCTTC,CASSYSGQGTNGYTF
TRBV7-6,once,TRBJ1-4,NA,TGTGCCAGCAGCTCTAATGTAGAGGGATATAATGAAAAACTGTTTTTT,CASSSNVEGYNEKLFF
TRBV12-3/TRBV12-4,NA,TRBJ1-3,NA,TGTGCCAGCAGTTCTTACTCTGGAAACACCATATATTTT,CASSSYSGNTIYF
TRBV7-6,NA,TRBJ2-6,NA,TGTGCCAGCAGCCGCACGGACAGTGCAATCAATGGGGCCAACGTCCTGACTTTC,CASSRTDSAINGANVLTF
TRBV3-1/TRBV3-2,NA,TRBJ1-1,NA,TGTGCCAGCAGCCAAGAATCAGGACTCACTGAAGCTTTCTTT,CASSQESGLTEAFF
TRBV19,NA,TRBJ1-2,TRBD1,TGTGCCAGTCGGACAGGTGCTGCTGCTAGTGGCTACACCTTC,CASRTGAAASGYTF
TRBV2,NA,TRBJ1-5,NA,TGTGCCAGCAGTGAACAGGTTTTACAGCCCCAGCATTTT,CASSEQVLQPQHF
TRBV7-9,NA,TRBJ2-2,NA,TGTGCCAGCAGCTTAGTCTATCTCGGAGCCCACGCCGGGGAGCTGTTTTTT,CASSLVYLGAHAGELFF
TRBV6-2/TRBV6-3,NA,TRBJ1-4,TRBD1,TGTGCCAGCAGCCCTCGGACAGGATCGCTTGCAACTAATGAAAAACTGTTTTTT,CASSPRTGSLATNEKLFF
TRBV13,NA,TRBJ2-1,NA,TGTGCCAGCAGCTTACGTTTTGTCTACAATGAGCAGTTCTTC,CASSLRFVYNEQFF
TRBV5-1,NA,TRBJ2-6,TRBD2,TGCGCCAGCAGCTTGGGTCCCGTAGCGGGCTCTGGGGCCAACGTCCTGACTTTC,CASSLGPVAGSGANVLTF
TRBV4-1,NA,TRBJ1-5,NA,TGCGCCAGCAGCCAAGCCCAGGGGAACAATCAGCCCCAGCATTTT,CASSQAQGNNQPQHF
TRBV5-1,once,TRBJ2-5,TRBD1,TGCGCCAGCAGCTTGCAATCCAGGGGGCAAGGGACCCAGTACTTC,CASSLQSRGQGTQYF
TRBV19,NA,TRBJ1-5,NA,TGTGCCAGTAGTATTATCGGCGGGGGCTCGTGGCCCCAGCATTTT,CASSIIGGGSWPQHF
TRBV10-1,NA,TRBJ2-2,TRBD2,TGCGCCAGCAGTGAGTCGGGACTAGCGGGACGAAAAGGGGGCTCCGGGGAGCTGTTTTTT,CASSESGLAGRKGGSGELFF
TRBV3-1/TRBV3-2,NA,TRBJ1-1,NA,TGTGCCAGCAGCCTCTCGGCGGGGAACACTGAAGCTTTCTTT,CASSLSAGNTEAFF
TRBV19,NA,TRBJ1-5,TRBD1,TGTGCCAGTAGTATGTCCCACAGGGGAAGACAGCCCCAGCATTTT,CASSMSHRGRQPQHF
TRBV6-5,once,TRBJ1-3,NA,TGTGCCAGCAGTACGACACGTCGTTGGGGAAACACCATATATTTT,CASSTTRRWGNTIYF